The clone carrying this T cell receptor (beta chain) was observed at least ten times. This sample stems from a study of PD-1 blockade in mismatch repair-deficient tumors. For the study at large: Patients had eleven to twelve mismatch repair-deficient cancer types, all previously treated and progressing.

The CDR3 is 13 residues long. J gave up 2 bases and V 2 bases, and 0 bases lay outside the gene matches. CDR1 and CDR2 from the germline V gene are MNHNY and SVGAGI (reference sequence). Repertoires were generated with immunoSEQ multiplex PCR, while TCRdb's copy carries only in-frame clones and drops some. The table includes roughly 79,000 clones, 70% to 90% detected once. Sequences were derived from peripheral blood, sampled 44 weeks after starting pembrolizumab. This rearrangement joins TRBV6-6 to TRBJ2-7, with 7 bases aligning to TRBD2. The receptor was derived from an adult with mismatch repair-deficient cancer. CDR3: CASSYSGTYEQYF. In DNA, the CDR3 is TGTGCCAGCAGTTACAGCGGGACCTACGAGCAGTACTTC.